The T cell receptor beta chain under discussion was sequenced for a study of Ad26.COV2.S vaccination and SARS-CoV-2 variants. Trimming pared 6 bases from V and 4 bases from J, leaving 12 bases between. Germline V gene sequence: CDR1 MDHEN, CDR2 SYDVKM. This CDR3 region has 14 residues. Produced via immunoSEQ multiplex PCR; TCRdb's table is partial and in-frame only. The sample yields 300,000 to 400,000 clones, 80% to 90% seen once. Treatment of the sample: 15 to 20 received Ad26.COV2.S at low or high dose, single or two shots; 5 received placebo; per-sample allocation not given. Samples analyzed were those drawn on day 63 after the first vaccine or placebo injection.

V usage is TRBV28 and J usage is TRBJ1-4; no definite D call. The material sequenced was peripheral blood, taken in a trial of Ad26.COV2.S vaccine versus placebo. The TCR was taken from a person between 18 and 65 years old who received the Ad26.COV2.S COVID-19 vaccine or a placebo. The CDR3 here is CASRTQSLNEKLFF. CDR3 nucleotides: TGTGCCAGCAGGACACAGAGTCTTAATGAAAAACTGTTTTTT.